The 9 T cell receptor beta chains below come from one sample, sequenced in a study of cytomegalovirus exposure and HLA in healthy donors (dated 2017 in TCRdb). Receptor libraries were prepared by the immunoSEQ multiplex PCR assay. The multiplex PCR relied on a mix of 60 forward primers for TCR Vbeta segments and 13 reverse primers for TCR Jbeta segments. TCRdb limited this immuneACCESS table to in-frame rearrangements with V and J called. A share of clones is missing; checked studies link under half to unresolved V genes, and the rest is unexplained. A total of 140,000 or so clones appear in this sample, roughly four fifths of them only once. The top ten hold around 10% of the sample. The sample consisted of PBMCs. Every receptor here comes from a woman in her sixties or seventies in good health and CMV-seropositive.

V is TRBV27 and J is TRBJ2-1; a weak D match, TRBD2 (6 bases). V was trimmed by 3 bases and J by 4 bases, leaving 13 bases between them. Germline lookup yields CDR1 MNHEY and CDR2 SMNVEV (reference sequence). The CDR3 has 15 residues. The CDR3 bases are TGTGCCAGCAGTTTTGGCCTAGCGATATACAATGAGCAGTTCTTC. It yields the protein CASSFGLAIYNEQFF.

The rearrangement uses TRBV5-4 and TRBJ1-2; D perhaps matches TRBD1 (5 bases). The germline CDR1 and CDR2 sequences are SGHNT and YYREEE (reference sequence). Trimming removed 4 bases from V and 2 bases from J, with 9 bases in between. CDR3 length equals 13 residues. The CDR3 region has the DNA TGTGCCAGCAGCCCTTCAGGGAACTATGGCTACACCTTC. Translated, it gives CASSPSGNYGYTF.

This clone was observed a few times. As DNA, the CDR3 is TGTGCCAGCAGGCCTATAGCGGGAGGGTCCTACGAGCAGTACTTC. This codes for CASRPIAGGSYEQYF. This rearrangement joins TRBV4-2 to TRBJ2-7; TRBD2 matches 11 bases. Trimming took 6 bases from V and 1 from J; bases not matched to a gene: 5. The CDR3 is made up of 15 amino acids. CDR1 and CDR2 from the germline V gene are LGHNA and YNFKEQ.

The gene calls are TRBV5-1 and TRBJ1-4; 12 nucleotides line up with TRBD1. The CDR3 has 16 amino acids. V shed 4 bases, J shed 3 bases, and the junction held 4 bases outside the gene matches. Germline V gene sequence: CDR1 SGHRS, CDR2 YFSETQ. CDR3 loop: CASSLGQGAANEKLFF. The CDR3 DNA follows: TGCGCCAGCAGCCTGGGACAGGGGGCAGCTAATGAAAAACTGTTTTTT.

This chain joins TRBV29-1 and TRBJ1-5; the D is unclear. This CDR3 is built from 13 residues. Germline assignment: CDR1 SQVTM and CDR2 ANQGSEA. With 8 bases removed from V and 3 bases from J, the gap between germline ends came to 14 bases. DNA of the CDR3: TGCAGCACCCATTCGGGTGACAATCAGCCCCAGCATTTT. Translated: CSTHSGDNQPQHF.

The chain employs TRBV27 and TRBJ1-2; 7 bases map to TRBD1. The CDR3 consists of 13 residues. The germline gives CDR1 MNHEY, CDR2 SMNVEV (reference sequence). The ends lost 8 bases at V and 2 bases at J; junction bases unmatched: 5. The CDR3 spells CASGGQPNYGYTF. The CDR3 DNA reads as TGTGCCAGCGGGGGACAGCCAAACTATGGCTACACCTTC.

J is TRBJ2-2 and V is TRBV7-9; TRBD2 matches 8 bases. V lost 1 base, J lost 5 bases, and 3 bases stayed unmatched. This CDR3 has 15 amino acids. The germline V gene has CDR1 SEHNR and CDR2 FQNEAQ (reference sequence). As DNA, the CDR3 is TGTGCCAGCAGCTTAGGTGCTAGCGGGACCGGGGAGCTGTTTTTT. Amino acid sequence: CASSLGASGTGELFF.

The rearrangement uses TRBV30 and TRBJ1-4; D call uncertain. CDR1 and CDR2 (germline): GTSNPN, SVGIG (reference sequence). The V gene lost 0 bases and the J gene lost 8 bases, with 13 bases spanning the gap. The CDR3 extends over 14 amino acids. The CDR3: CAWSVSGKEEKLFF. CDR3 DNA sequence: TGTGCCTGGAGTGTGTCGGGAAAGGAGGAAAAACTGTTTTTT. Combining the CDR3 with reference TRBV30 and TRBJ1-4 gives the whole variable domain SQTIHQWPATLVQPVGSPLSLECTVEGTSNPNLYWYRQAAGRGLQLLFYSVGIGQISSEVPQNLSASRPQDRQFILSSKKLLLSDSGFYLCAWSVSGKEEKLFFGSGTQLSVL.

This clone was picked up a small number of times. The chain uses TRBV30 and TRBJ1-3; D gene ambiguous. Germline lookup yields CDR1 GTSNPN and CDR2 SVGIG (reference sequence). Trimming shortened V by 1 base and J by 5 bases, and 9 bases separated the two germline ends. This CDR3 has 13 amino acids. Here the CDR3 reads CAWSGAARNTIYF. CDR3 coding DNA: TGTGCCTGGAGTGGGGCAGCTCGAAACACCATATATTTT.